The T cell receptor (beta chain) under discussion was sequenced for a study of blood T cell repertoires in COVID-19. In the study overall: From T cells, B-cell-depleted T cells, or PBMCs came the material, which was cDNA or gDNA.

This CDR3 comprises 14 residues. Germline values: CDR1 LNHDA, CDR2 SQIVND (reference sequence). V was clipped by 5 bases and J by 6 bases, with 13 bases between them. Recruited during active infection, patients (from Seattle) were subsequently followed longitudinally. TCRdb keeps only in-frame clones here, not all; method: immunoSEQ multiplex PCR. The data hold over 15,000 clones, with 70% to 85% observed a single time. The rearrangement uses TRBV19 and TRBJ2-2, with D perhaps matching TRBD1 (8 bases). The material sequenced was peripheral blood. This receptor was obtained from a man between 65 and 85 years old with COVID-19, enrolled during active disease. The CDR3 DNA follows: TGTGCCAGTAGTCTACAGGGGGGGGCCGGGGAGCTGTTTTTT. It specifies CASSLQGGAGELFF. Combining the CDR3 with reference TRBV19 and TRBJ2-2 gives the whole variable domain DGGITQSPKYLFRKEGQNVTLSCEQNLNHDAMYWYRQDPGQGLRLIYYSQIVNDFQKGDIAEGYSVSREKKESFPLTVTSAQKNPTAFYLCASSLQGGAGELFFGEGSRLTVL.